Below, 26 T cell receptor beta chains from the same sample are listed, as sequenced in a study of shared clonotypes between healthy human individuals (dated by TCRdb to the early 2020s). Library method: the immunoSEQ multiplex PCR assay. The source is immuneACCESS, and TCRdb retained only in-frame sequences with V and J called. Part of the clones is not carried over; for the studies checked, unresolved V genes explain less than half of this, and the remainder is unexplained. The sample table holds fewer than 1.4 million clones, of which approximately 78% were seen once. The ten most abundant clones make up 0.55% to 0.7% of the sample. Sequencing was performed on memory CD4+ T cells from PBMCs. The cell subset or site label corresponds to: CD45RA-negative fraction. The source is a man younger than 35 in good health. Some clones in this sample may be carry-over from other donors' samples.

This chain connects TRBV7-2 to TRBJ2-3, with 11 bases aligning to TRBD1. The V segment lost 4 bases and the J segment 6 bases; nucleotides outside the gene matches: 6. The CDR3 runs to 15 residues. CDR1 is SGHTA and CDR2 is FQGNSA in the germline V gene. DNA of the CDR3: TGTGCCAGCAGCTCGTGGACAGGGGGCAAGGATACGCAGTATTTT. Translation gives CASSSWTGGKDTQYF.

V is TRBV11-1 and J is TRBJ2-3, with 7 nucleotides matching TRBD1. Germline V lookup: CDR1 SGHAT, CDR2 FQDESV (reference sequence). CDR3 length equals 14 residues. J gave up 5 bases and V 8 bases, and 10 bases lay outside the gene matches. Here the CDR3 DNA reads TGTGCCAGCGTCCGGGGACAGAGAGGAGATACGCAGTATTTT. It encodes CASVRGQRGDTQYF.

The chain combines TRBV7-2 with TRBJ2-3, with a possible D match to TRBD2 (6 bases). Germline CDR1 is SGHTA and CDR2 is FQGNSA. The V end lost 4 bases, the J end lost 2 bases, and 10 bases lay between the germline ends. The CDR3 sequence is 14 residues long. The CDR3 spells CASSSGLLTDTQYF. Written as DNA, the CDR3 is TGTGCCAGCAGCTCGGGACTTCTCACAGATACGCAGTATTTT.

The chain recombines TRBV5-1 with TRBJ2-3; 10 positions match TRBD2. V gave up 1 base and J gave up 3 bases; unmatched junction bases: 2. Germline CDR1 reads SGHRS; CDR2 reads YFSETQ. This CDR3 comprises 15 residues. The CDR3 sequence: CASSLSLAGTDTQYF. CDR3 sequence (DNA): TGCGCCAGCAGCTTGTCACTAGCGGGGACAGATACGCAGTATTTT.

The genes are TRBV18 and TRBJ2-5; D is perhaps TRBD2 (6 bases). Germline V gene sequence: CDR1 KGHSH, CDR2 LQKENI. CDR3 size: 16 residues. Trimming cost V 3 bases and J 0 bases, with 14 bases left between them. The CDR3 DNA reads as TGTGCCAGCTCACCTCAGTCCGGGGGTTACCAAGAGACCCAGTACTTC. Protein: CASSPQSGGYQETQYF.

The chain uses TRBV5-1 and TRBJ1-2, with TRBD1 matching over 8 bases. The V segment lost 0 bases and the J segment 8 bases; nucleotides outside the gene matches: 9. The CDR3 runs to 15 residues. CDR1 and CDR2 (germline): SGHRS, YFSETQ. The CDR3 loop is CASSLVGQGREGYTF. CDR3 sequence (DNA): TGCGCCAGCAGCTTGGTAGGACAGGGAAGGGAAGGCTACACCTTC.

The chain recombines TRBV19 with TRBJ2-7, with D perhaps TRBD1 (5 bases). The germline V gene has CDR1 LNHDA and CDR2 SQIVND (reference sequence). The V gene lost 5 bases and the J gene lost 7 bases, with 12 bases spanning the gap. The length of the CDR3 is 12 residues. CDR3 loop: CASSPPKGEQYF. DNA for the CDR3: TGTGCCAGTAGTCCGCCTAAGGGGGAGCAGTACTTC.

The genes are TRBV6-1 and TRBJ2-1; no clear D. The CDR3 extends over 13 amino acids. Germline CDR1 and CDR2: MNHNS and SASEGT. V was shortened by 8 bases and J by 8 bases, with 16 bases between the two germline ends. This chain's CDR3 is CASLPANEDEQFF. In DNA form, the CDR3 reads TGTGCCAGCCTACCGGCCAACGAGGATGAGCAGTTCTTC.

Worth noting for this clone: The sample has other DNA sequences that encode this CDR3 too. The chain recombines TRBV6-6 with TRBJ2-2; TRBD2 is a possible D gene (5 bases). Germline CDR1 reads MNHNY; CDR2 reads SVGAGI (reference sequence). The CDR3 contains 13 residues. Trimming removed 5 bases at V and 5 bases at J, with 9 bases between. The CDR3 bases are TGTGCCAGCAGTCTCCGGGGTACCGGGGAGCTGTTTTTT. Translating it yields CASSLRGTGELFF.

The chain carries TRBV7-2 and TRBJ2-2, with a weak D call TRBD2 (5 bases). The CDR3 consists of 18 residues. Looked up from germline, CDR1 is SGHTA and CDR2 is FQGNSA. The germline V and J ends were trimmed by 3 bases and 4 bases, with 21 bases remaining between them. The CDR3 region is CASSFSASPSRATGELFF. CDR3 nucleotides: TGTGCCAGCAGCTTCTCTGCTAGCCCCTCCCGTGCCACCGGGGAGCTGTTTTTT.

The chain joins TRBV9 to TRBJ2-3; possibly TRBD1 or TRBD2 for D (5 bases each). Per germline, CDR1 SGDLS and CDR2 YYNGEE. The CDR3 has 16 residues. V lost 0 bases, J lost 1 base, and 12 bases lay in between. The CDR3 sequence is CASSVGVLGGTDTQYF. Here the CDR3 DNA reads TGTGCCAGCAGCGTAGGTGTACTGGGGGGCACAGATACGCAGTATTTT.

The chain has TRBV11-2 and TRBJ1-2; D is uncertain. This CDR3 contains 15 residues. The V gene lost 4 bases and the J gene lost 3 bases, with 15 bases spanning the gap. From germline, CDR1 is SGHAT and CDR2 FQNNGV. CDR3 DNA: TGTGCCAGCAGCTCTCATAGGTTACGGGACTATGGCTACACCTTC. It codes for CASSSHRLRDYGYTF.

The chain joins TRBV4-1 to TRBJ2-2; D might be TRBD2 (5 bases). The V gene lost 0 bases and the J gene lost 4 bases, with 18 bases spanning the gap. Germline V gene data show CDR1 as MGHRA and CDR2 as YSYEKL. CDR3 size: 18 residues. CDR3 sequence (DNA): TGCGCCAGCAGCCAAGAGGTTATGGGGTCGAGCGGCACCGGGGAGCTGTTTTTT. Amino acid sequence: CASSQEVMGSSGTGELFF.

The rearrangement uses TRBV27 and TRBJ2-5; 16 bases are shared with TRBD2. This CDR3 contains 16 residues. Trimming cost V 5 bases and J 5 bases; bases outside gene matches: 5. CDR1 and CDR2 (germline): MNHEY, SMNVEV (reference sequence). The CDR3 DNA sequence: TGTGCCAGCAGTCCGGGACTAGCGGGAGGGAGGGAGACCCAGTACTTC. Residues: CASSPGLAGGRETQYF.

V usage is TRBV11-2 and J usage is TRBJ1-5; no firm D call. With 3 bases removed from V and 0 bases from J, the gap between germline ends came to 12 bases. Germline V CDR1 and CDR2: SGHAT, FQNNGV. This CDR3 region has 16 residues. CDR3 residues: CASSLGGSYSNQPQHF. Here the CDR3 DNA reads TGTGCCAGCAGCTTGGGAGGGAGTTATAGCAATCAGCCCCAGCATTTT.

This chain uses TRBV5-4 with TRBJ1-1, with D uncertain. The germline V gene has CDR1 SGHNT and CDR2 YYREEE (reference sequence). This CDR3 region has 13 residues. Between the trimmed V and J ends, which lost 4 bases and 3 bases, there was a span of 10 bases. CDR3 sequence reads: CASSIGRDTEAFF. In DNA, the CDR3 is TGTGCCAGCAGCATTGGGAGGGACACTGAAGCTTTCTTT.

This rearrangement joins TRBV9 to TRBJ1-6; TRBD1 might be the D (6 bases). Trimming left V 0 bases short and J 9 bases short, with 16 bases between. Per germline, CDR1 SGDLS and CDR2 YYNGEE. The CDR3 is made up of 16 amino acids. The CDR3 nucleotides are TGTGCCAGCAGCGTAGGAAGGGGGGATTATCCTTCACCCCTCCACTTT. This gives the protein CASSVGRGDYPSPLHF.

As to this clone: The CDR3 ends on some other residue instead of the conserved phenylalanine or tryptophan, so this is likely a read error. This rearrangement joins TRBV27 to TRBJ1-5; D is possibly TRBD1 (6 bases). V dropped 5 bases and J dropped 2 bases, with 19 bases sitting between them. The CDR3 contains 17 residues. In germline, CDR1 is MNHEY, CDR2 SMNVEV (reference sequence). DNA of the CDR3: TGTGCCAGCAGTCGCTCACAGGGACTCAGGGGCAATCAGCCCCAGCATTCT. As protein: CASSRSQGLRGNQPQHS.

This chain joins TRBV18 and TRBJ2-5; 8 bases align to TRBD2. This CDR3 is 16 amino acids long. Germline V gene data show CDR1 as KGHSH and CDR2 as LQKENI. V trimming: 3 bases; J trimming: 2 bases; junction bases outside the gene matches: 8. CDR3 sequence reads: CASSPLLAELQETQYF. The DNA of the CDR3 is TGTGCCAGCTCACCTTTACTAGCGGAGCTACAAGAGACCCAGTACTTC. Complete variable domain (other parts from reference TRBV18 and TRBJ2-5): NAGVMQNPRHLVRRRGQEARLRCSPMKGHSHVYWYRQLPEEGLKFMVYLQKENIIDESGMPKERFSAEFPKEGPSILRIQQVVRGDSAAYFCASSPLLAELQETQYFGPGTRLLVL.

The chain has TRBV5-4 and TRBJ1-1; TRBD1 matches at 8 bases. Germline V gene lookup returns CDR1 SGHNT and CDR2 YYREEE (reference sequence). The CDR3 runs to 16 residues. Unmatched junction bases numbered 9, after V lost 0 bases and J lost 5 bases. The DNA for the CDR3 is TGTGCCAGCAGCTTGGGTGGGGCAACAGGGGGTACTGAAGCTTTCTTT. Protein sequence: CASSLGGATGGTEAFF.

This rearrangement joins TRBV7-9 to TRBJ2-5, with 9 nucleotides matching TRBD1. The CDR3 covers 15 residues. Germline CDR1 reads SEHNR; CDR2 reads FQNEAQ (reference sequence). The trim removed 5 bases at V and 5 bases at J, leaving 9 bases unmatched. CDR3 bases: TGTGCCAGCAGCCCCAGGACAGGGGTACGGGAGACCCAGTACTTC. This gives the protein CASSPRTGVRETQYF.

The V call is TRBV7-2, the J call TRBJ2-7, with D perhaps TRBD2 (6 bases). Trimming removed 2 bases at V and 3 bases at J, with 14 bases between. The CDR3 spans 15 residues. Per the germline V gene, CDR1 is SGHTA and CDR2 is FQGNSA. The CDR3 DNA reads as TGTGCCAGCAGCTTATCCTCTAGCGAAAACTACGAGCAGTACTTC. Translating it yields CASSLSSSENYEQYF.

The V call is TRBV7-3, the J call TRBJ2-5; tentatively, D is TRBD1 or TRBD2 (5 bases each). Germline V gives CDR1 SGHTA, CDR2 FQGTGA. The CDR3 runs 13 residues. Deletions cut 4 bases from V and 5 bases from J, with 11 bases between. CDR3 amino acids: CASSWGPQETQYF. The CDR3 coding sequence is TGTGCCAGCAGCTGGGGACCCCAGGAGACCCAGTACTTC.

The rearrangement joins TRBV5-1 to TRBJ2-5, with D perhaps matching TRBD1 or TRBD2 (5 bases each). The CDR3 length is 14 residues. V shed 4 bases and J shed 2 bases, with 12 bases lying between them. Germline values: CDR1 SGHRS, CDR2 YFSETQ. The CDR3 DNA is TGCGCCAGCAGCGGGTGGGACGTACAAGAGACCCAGTACTTC. It codes for CASSGWDVQETQYF. Full variable domain (rest looked up from reference TRBV5-1 and TRBJ2-5): KAGVTQTPRYLIKTRGQQVTLSCSPISGHRSVSWYQQTPGQGLQFLFEYFSETQRNKGNFPGRFSGRQFSNSRSEMNVSTLELGDSALYLCASSGWDVQETQYFGPGTRLLVL.

In this sample, this clone turned up once. The chain combines TRBV5-6 with TRBJ2-1; 10 nucleotides agree with TRBD2. Germline V gene data show CDR1 as SGHDT and CDR2 as YYEEEE. Trimming took 0 bases from V and 7 from J; bases not matched to a gene: 4. The CDR3 consists of 15 residues. Written as DNA, the CDR3 is TGTGCCAGCAGCTTGGTAGCGGGGGGCTGGAATGAGCAGTTCTTC. It encodes CASSLVAGGWNEQFF.

J is TRBJ1-1 and V is TRBV15, with 7 positions matching TRBD1. Trimming took 6 bases from V and 1 from J; bases not matched to a gene: 8. The CDR3 is 15 amino acids. CDR1 and CDR2 (germline): LNHNV, YYDKDF (reference sequence). Here the CDR3 DNA reads TGTGCCACCAGTCCGAACTCAGGGGGGAACACTGAAGCTTTCTTT. Protein product: CATSPNSGGNTEAFF.